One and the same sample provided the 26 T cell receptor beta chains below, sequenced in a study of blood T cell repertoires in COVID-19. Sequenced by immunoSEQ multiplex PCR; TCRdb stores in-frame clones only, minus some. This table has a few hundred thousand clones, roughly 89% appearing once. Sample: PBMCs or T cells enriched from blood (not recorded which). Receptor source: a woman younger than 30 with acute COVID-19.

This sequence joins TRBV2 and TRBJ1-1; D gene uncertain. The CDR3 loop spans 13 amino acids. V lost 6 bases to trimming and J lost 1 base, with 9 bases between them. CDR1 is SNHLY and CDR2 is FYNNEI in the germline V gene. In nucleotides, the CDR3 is TGTGCCAGCAGACTGAACAGGAACACTGAAGCTTTCTTT. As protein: CASRLNRNTEAFF.

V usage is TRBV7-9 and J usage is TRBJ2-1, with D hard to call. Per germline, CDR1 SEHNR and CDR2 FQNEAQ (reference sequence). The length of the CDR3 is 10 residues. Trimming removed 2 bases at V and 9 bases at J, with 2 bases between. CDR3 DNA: TGTGCCAGCAGCTTACGTGAGCAGTTCTTC. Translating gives CASSLREQFF.

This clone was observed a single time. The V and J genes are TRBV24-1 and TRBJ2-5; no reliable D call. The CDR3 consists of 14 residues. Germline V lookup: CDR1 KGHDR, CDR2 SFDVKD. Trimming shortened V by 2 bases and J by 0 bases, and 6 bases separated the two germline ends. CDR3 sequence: CATSDWQNQETQYF. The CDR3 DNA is TGTGCCACCAGTGATTGGCAGAACCAAGAGACCCAGTACTTC.

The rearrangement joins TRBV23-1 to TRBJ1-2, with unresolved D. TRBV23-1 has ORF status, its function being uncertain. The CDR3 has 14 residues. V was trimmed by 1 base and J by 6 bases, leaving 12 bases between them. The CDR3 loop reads CASSQFLRLNGYTF. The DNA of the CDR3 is TGCGCCAGCAGTCAATTCTTACGGTTAAATGGCTACACCTTC.

The CDR3 reads CASSQVLQGRDYEQYF. The CDR3 region has the DNA TGTGCCAGCAGCCAAGTTTTACAGGGAAGGGACTACGAGCAGTACTTC. This chain joins TRBV4-2 and TRBJ2-7; tentative D call: TRBD1 (6 bases). This CDR3 has 16 amino acids. Germline lookup yields CDR1 LGHNA and CDR2 YNFKEQ. V was clipped by 1 base and J by 3 bases, with 16 bases between them.

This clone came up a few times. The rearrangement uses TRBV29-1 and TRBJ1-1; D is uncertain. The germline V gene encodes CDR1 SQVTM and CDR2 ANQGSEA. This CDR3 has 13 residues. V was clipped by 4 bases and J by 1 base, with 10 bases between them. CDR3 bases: TGCAGCGTTGTTGATAGACAGAACACTGAAGCTTTCTTT. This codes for CSVVDRQNTEAFF.

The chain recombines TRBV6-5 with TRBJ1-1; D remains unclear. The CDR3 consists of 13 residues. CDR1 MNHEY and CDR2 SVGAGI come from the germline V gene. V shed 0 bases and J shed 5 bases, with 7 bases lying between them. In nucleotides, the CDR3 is TGTGCCAGCAGTTACTCGGCGGGGACTGAAGCTTTCTTT. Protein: CASSYSAGTEAFF.

The CDR3 coding sequence is TGTGCCAGCAGCAAAGATAGGGAGGGCCTTAATTCACCCCTCCACTTT. It translates to CASSKDREGLNSPLHF. The V call is TRBV21-1, the J call TRBJ1-6. TRBV21-1 counts as a pseudogene. The CDR3 runs to 16 residues.

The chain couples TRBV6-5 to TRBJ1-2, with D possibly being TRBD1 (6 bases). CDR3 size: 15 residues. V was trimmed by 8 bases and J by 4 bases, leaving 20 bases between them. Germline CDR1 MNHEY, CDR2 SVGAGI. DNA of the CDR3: TGTGCCAGCGGGTTCAGGACAGCTTATTTCTATGGCTACACCTTC. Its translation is CASGFRTAYFYGYTF.

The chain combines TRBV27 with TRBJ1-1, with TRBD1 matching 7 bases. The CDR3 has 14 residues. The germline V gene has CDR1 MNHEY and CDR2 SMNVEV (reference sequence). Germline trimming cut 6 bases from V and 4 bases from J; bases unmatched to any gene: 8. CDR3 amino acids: CASRKQGRRTEAFF. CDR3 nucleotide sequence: TGTGCCAGCAGAAAACAGGGGCGTCGCACTGAAGCTTTCTTT.

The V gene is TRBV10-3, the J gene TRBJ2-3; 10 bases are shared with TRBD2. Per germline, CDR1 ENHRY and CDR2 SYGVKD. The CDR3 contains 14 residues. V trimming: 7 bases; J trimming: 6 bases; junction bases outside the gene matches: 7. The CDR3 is CAIMSGRAGDTQYF. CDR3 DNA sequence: TGTGCCATCATGAGCGGGAGGGCCGGGGATACGCAGTATTTT.

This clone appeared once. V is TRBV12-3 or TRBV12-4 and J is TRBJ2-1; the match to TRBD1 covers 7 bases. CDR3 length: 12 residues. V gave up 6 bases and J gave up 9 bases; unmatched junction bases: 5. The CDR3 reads CASSPPGGEQFF. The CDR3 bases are TGTGCCAGCAGCCCCCCAGGGGGTGAGCAGTTCTTC.

Here the CDR3 DNA reads TGTGCCAGCAGCGCCGGGACAGGAGCTAACGACTATGGCTACACCTTC. Protein: CASSAGTGANDYGYTF. The chain couples TRBV9 to TRBJ1-2; 8 nucleotides agree with TRBD1. The CDR3 has 16 residues. The ends lost 3 bases at V and 3 bases at J; junction bases unmatched: 10. Germline V lookup: CDR1 SGDLS, CDR2 YYNGEE.

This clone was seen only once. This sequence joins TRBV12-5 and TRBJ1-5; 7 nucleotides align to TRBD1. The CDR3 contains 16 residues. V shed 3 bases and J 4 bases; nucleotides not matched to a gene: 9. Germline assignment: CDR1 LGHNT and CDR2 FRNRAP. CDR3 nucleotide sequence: TGTGCTAGTGGTTTTCCCCAGGGGGACGGGAATCAGCCCCAGCATTTT. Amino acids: CASGFPQGDGNQPQHF.

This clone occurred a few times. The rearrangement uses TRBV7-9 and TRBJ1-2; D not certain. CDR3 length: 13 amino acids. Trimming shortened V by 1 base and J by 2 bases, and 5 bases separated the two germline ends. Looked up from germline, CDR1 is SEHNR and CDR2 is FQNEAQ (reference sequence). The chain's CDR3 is CASSLGLNYGYTF. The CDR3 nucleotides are TGTGCCAGCAGCTTAGGCCTAAACTATGGCTACACCTTC.

The chain's CDR3 is CASSSGLAGGPGDTQYF. CDR3 sequence (DNA): TGTGCCAGCAGCTCAGGACTAGCGGGAGGCCCGGGGGATACGCAGTATTTT. The rearrangement links TRBV5-4 to TRBJ2-3, with 14 bases lining up with TRBD2. Trimming at V came to 3 bases and at J to 6 bases, leaving 9 bases not matched to a gene. The CDR3 is made up of 17 amino acids. Germline V gives CDR1 SGHNT, CDR2 YYREEE (reference sequence).

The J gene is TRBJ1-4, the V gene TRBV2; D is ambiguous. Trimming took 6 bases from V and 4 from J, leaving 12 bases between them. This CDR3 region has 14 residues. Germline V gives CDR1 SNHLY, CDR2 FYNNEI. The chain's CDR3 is CASRKGGLNEKLFF. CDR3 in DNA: TGTGCCAGCAGGAAGGGCGGACTTAATGAAAAACTGTTTTTT.

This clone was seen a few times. Here the CDR3 DNA reads TGCGCCAGCAGCCTCGCAGGCTACCTTGCGTATGGGGCCAACGTCCTGACTTTC. Translation: CASSLAGYLAYGANVLTF. The chain is built from TRBV5-1 and TRBJ2-6; no firm D call. The CDR3 is 18 amino acids. Germline loops: CDR1 SGHRS, CDR2 YFSETQ. V was shortened by 4 bases and J by 3 bases, with 20 bases between the two germline ends.

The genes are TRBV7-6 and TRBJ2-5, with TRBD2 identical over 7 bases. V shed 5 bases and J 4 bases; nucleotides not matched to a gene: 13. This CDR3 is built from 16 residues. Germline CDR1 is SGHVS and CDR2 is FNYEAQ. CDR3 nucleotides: TGTGCCAGCAGCCCTGGGGGGGGTAGTCTCGGAGAGACCCAGTACTTC. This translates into CASSPGGGSLGETQYF.

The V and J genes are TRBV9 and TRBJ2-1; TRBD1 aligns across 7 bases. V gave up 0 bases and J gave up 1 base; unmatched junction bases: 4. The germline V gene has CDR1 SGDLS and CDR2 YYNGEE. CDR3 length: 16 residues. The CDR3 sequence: CASSVAGRGSYNEQFF. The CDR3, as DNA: TGTGCCAGCAGCGTAGCTGGCAGGGGGTCCTACAATGAGCAGTTCTTC.

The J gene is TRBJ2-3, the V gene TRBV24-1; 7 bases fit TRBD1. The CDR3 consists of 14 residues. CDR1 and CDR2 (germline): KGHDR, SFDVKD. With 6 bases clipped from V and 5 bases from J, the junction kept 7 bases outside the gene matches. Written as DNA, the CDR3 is TGTGCCACCAGTTGGGGCAGGGGGAAAGATACGCAGTATTTT. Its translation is CATSWGRGKDTQYF.

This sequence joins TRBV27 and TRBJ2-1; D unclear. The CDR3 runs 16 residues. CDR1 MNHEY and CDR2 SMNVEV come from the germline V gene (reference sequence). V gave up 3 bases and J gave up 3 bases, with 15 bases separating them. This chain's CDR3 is CASSLVPSGLYNEQFF. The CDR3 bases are TGTGCCAGCAGTTTGGTGCCGTCGGGTCTCTACAATGAGCAGTTCTTC.

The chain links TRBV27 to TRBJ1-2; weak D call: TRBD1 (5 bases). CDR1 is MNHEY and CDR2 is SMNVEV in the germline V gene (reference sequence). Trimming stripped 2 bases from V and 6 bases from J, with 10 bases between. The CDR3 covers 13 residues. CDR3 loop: CASSLDRLDGYTF. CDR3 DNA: TGTGCCAGCAGTTTAGACAGATTGGATGGCTACACCTTC.

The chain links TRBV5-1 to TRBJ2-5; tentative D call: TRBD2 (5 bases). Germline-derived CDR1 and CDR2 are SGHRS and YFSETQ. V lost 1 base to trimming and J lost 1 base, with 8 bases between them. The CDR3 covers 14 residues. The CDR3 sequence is CASSLPTTQETQYF. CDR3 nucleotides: TGCGCCAGCAGCTTGCCGACTACCCAAGAGACCCAGTACTTC.

The CDR3 DNA is TGCAGCGTCGAGGACACCGGAAACACCATATATTTT. Residues: CSVEDTGNTIYF. The rearrangement links TRBV29-1 to TRBJ1-3; tentatively, D is TRBD1 (5 bases). Germline V gene sequence: CDR1 SQVTM, CDR2 ANQGSEA. The CDR3 totals 12 residues. The ends were cut back, 6 bases at V and 4 bases at J, with 10 bases in the middle.

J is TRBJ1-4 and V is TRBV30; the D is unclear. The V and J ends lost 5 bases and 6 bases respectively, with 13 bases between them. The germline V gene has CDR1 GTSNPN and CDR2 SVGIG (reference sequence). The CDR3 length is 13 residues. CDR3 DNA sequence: TGTGCCTGGTCCGCACTAGCATATGAAAAACTGTTTTTT. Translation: CAWSALAYEKLFF.